This T cell receptor beta chain emerged from a study of T cell changes during pregnancy in multiple sclerosis. V dropped 6 bases and J dropped 6; count of bases not matched to a gene: 16. Germline CDR1 SNHLY, CDR2 FYNNEI. The CDR3 is 16 amino acids. Profiled with immunoSEQ multiplex PCR; TCRdb holds only in-frame clones, not every one. Among some 110,000 clones, roughly 92% were seen once, and the ten largest hold more than 1.5%. The source material was peripheral blood, sampled in the third trimester of pregnancy. The rearrangement joins TRBV2 to TRBJ1-2; TRBD1 matches 7 bases. The sequence came from a female donor with multiple sclerosis, enrolled in a pregnancy study. Here the CDR3 reads CASRNLDRVILNGYTF. The CDR3 DNA sequence: TGTGCCAGCAGGAATTTAGACAGGGTGATTTTAAATGGCTACACCTTC.